The 32 T cell receptor beta chains presented below share a single source sample, sequenced in a study of control samples from healthy donors and cancer patients. Sequenced by immunoSEQ multiplex PCR; TCRdb stores in-frame clones only, minus some. Here the sample spans more than 85,000 clones, about four fifths being singletons. Sequencing used blood. All receptors derive from a woman aged 45-60 years in good health.

Only a few counts were recorded for this clone. The chain is built from TRBV12-3 or TRBV12-4 and TRBJ1-2; D not certain. There are 13 residues in the CDR3. The ends were cut back, 7 bases at V and 2 bases at J, with 11 bases in the middle. The DNA of the CDR3 is TGTGCCAGCACCCACATCAGGAACTATGGCTACACCTTC. Its translation is CASTHIRNYGYTF.

The CDR3 sequence is CASSEGTANPYEQYF. The CDR3 bases are TGTGCCAGCAGCGAAGGGACAGCGAACCCCTACGAGCAGTACTTC. This sequence joins TRBV7-2 and TRBJ2-7; 7 positions agree with TRBD1. The germline V gene has CDR1 SGHTA and CDR2 FQGNSA. V lost 5 bases, J lost 2 bases, and 9 bases stayed unmatched. The CDR3 covers 15 residues.

The chain carries TRBV6-6 and TRBJ2-7; D perhaps matches TRBD2 (6 bases). Looked up from germline, CDR1 is MNHNY and CDR2 is SVGAGI (reference sequence). This CDR3 has 12 residues. V dropped 10 bases and J dropped 5 bases, with 15 bases sitting between them. In DNA, the CDR3 is TGTGCCATCGGGCGGGGTTCGAACGAGCAGTACTTC. It is translated as CAIGRGSNEQYF.

The chain employs TRBV10-3 and TRBJ2-1, with a weak D call TRBD1 (6 bases). The CDR3 consists of 11 residues. The V end lost 10 bases, the J end lost 8 bases, and 12 bases lay between the germline ends. The V gene's germline CDR1 is ENHRY and CDR2 SYGVKD. The CDR3 sequence: CATSRGDEQFF. In DNA form, the CDR3 reads TGTGCCACTTCCAGGGGCGATGAGCAGTTCTTC.

The chain recombines TRBV9 with TRBJ2-7; no clear D gene. The CDR3 sequence is 15 residues long. Trimming left V 0 bases short and J 3 bases short, with 13 bases between. Per the germline V gene, CDR1 is SGDLS and CDR2 is YYNGEE. The CDR3 reads CASSVAWLVSYEQYF. The DNA of the CDR3 is TGTGCCAGCAGCGTAGCTTGGCTAGTGAGCTACGAGCAGTACTTC. Drawing the rest from reference TRBV9 and TRBJ2-7, the complete variable domain is DSGVTQTPKHLITATGQRVTLRCSPRSGDLSVYWYQQSLDQGLQFLIQYYNGEERAKGNILERFSAQQFPDLHSELNLSSLELGDSALYFCASSVAWLVSYEQYFGPGTRLTVT.

The chain is built from TRBV10-3 and TRBJ2-3; D is possibly TRBD2 (5 bases). V gave up 3 bases and J gave up 5 bases, with 12 bases separating them. The germline V gene encodes CDR1 ENHRY and CDR2 SYGVKD. The CDR3 consists of 14 residues. The CDR3 here is CAISEPGGGDTQYF. CDR3 sequence (DNA): TGTGCCATCAGTGAACCCGGAGGTGGAGATACGCAGTATTTT.

The CDR3 here is CASSADWTGVGYTF. CDR3 coding DNA: TGTGCCAGCAGTGCGGACTGGACAGGGGTAGGGTACACCTTC. The V gene is TRBV28, the J gene TRBJ1-2, with TRBD1 matching 9 bases. With V trimmed by 5 bases and J by 11 bases, 12 bases remained unmatched. This CDR3 is 14 amino acids long. Germline-derived CDR1 and CDR2 are MDHEN and SYDVKM.

This clone was detected only a few times. This chain's CDR3 is CASSLGPGPQADTQYF. CDR3 bases: TGTGCCAGCAGCTTGGGCCCCGGGCCGCAGGCGGATACGCAGTATTTT. This rearrangement joins TRBV5-4 to TRBJ2-3; D gene unclear. V lost 0 bases to trimming and J lost 6 bases, with 17 bases between them. The CDR3 length is 16 residues. Germline assignment: CDR1 SGHNT and CDR2 YYREEE (reference sequence).

The CDR3 region is CASSLASGEDYEQYF. The DNA for the CDR3 is TGTGCCAGCAGCTTAGCGTCGGGGGAGGATTACGAGCAGTACTTC. This sequence joins TRBV7-2 and TRBJ2-7, with a possible D match to TRBD2 (6 bases). The CDR3 covers 15 residues. Trimming cost V 0 bases and J 4 bases, with 13 bases left between them. The V gene's germline CDR1 is SGHTA and CDR2 FQGNSA.

This chain joins TRBV7-8 and TRBJ1-5; 11 bases agree with TRBD1. Unmatched junction bases numbered 6, after V lost 5 bases and J lost 6 bases. The CDR3 runs to 15 residues. Germline V gene data show CDR1 as SGHVS and CDR2 as FQNEAQ. Here the CDR3 DNA reads TGTGCCAGCAGCACTGGGACAGGGGGTTCTCAGCCCCAGCATTTT. This gives the protein CASSTGTGGSQPQHF.

Relative to its sample, this clone is medium-sized. The chain has TRBV4-3 and TRBJ2-5; 9 bases agree with TRBD1. V lost 3 bases and J lost 2; bases outside the gene matches: 1. This CDR3 has 14 amino acids. Germline CDR1 LGHNA, CDR2 YSLEER. The CDR3 loop reads CASSQDRGQETQYF. For the CDR3, the DNA is TGCGCCAGCAGCCAGGACAGGGGACAAGAGACCCAGTACTTC.

This clone was seen a handful of times. The chain has TRBV12-3 or TRBV12-4 and TRBJ2-7; 8 positions match TRBD2. CDR3 length equals 13 residues. The V and J ends lost 6 bases and 6 bases, in that order; junction bases with no gene match: 7. The DNA for the CDR3 is TGTGCCAGCAGCTCGGGAGGGGTTGGCGAGCAGTACTTC. Its protein is CASSSGGVGEQYF.

The V call is TRBV19, the J call TRBJ1-6; D gene uncertain. From germline, CDR1 is LNHDA and CDR2 SQIVND (reference sequence). The CDR3 covers 14 residues. Trimming removed 3 bases from V and 8 bases from J, with 11 bases in between. The CDR3 DNA follows: TGTGCCAGTAGTATCAAAGTCCGAGATTCACCCCTCCACTTT. It is translated as CASSIKVRDSPLHF.

The V and J genes are TRBV6-2 or TRBV6-3 and TRBJ1-1; D remains ambiguous. The CDR3 is made up of 10 amino acids. The V gene's germline CDR1 is MNHEY and CDR2 SVGEGT. V was trimmed by 5 bases and J by 10 bases, leaving 8 bases between them. CDR3 protein: CASSRGRAFF. The CDR3 coding sequence is TGTGCCAGCAGTCGCGGTAGAGCTTTCTTT.

The chain combines TRBV24-1 with TRBJ1-2, with 8 bases lining up with TRBD1. The CDR3 loop spans 15 amino acids. Germline V gene sequence: CDR1 KGHDR, CDR2 SFDVKD. With V trimmed by 4 bases and J by 0 bases, 3 bases remained unmatched. The DNA of the CDR3 is TGTGCCACCAGTGACGACAGGGGAACTAACTATGGCTACACCTTC. Its translation is CATSDDRGTNYGYTF.

The V call is TRBV3-1 (or the pseudogene TRBV3-2), the J call TRBJ2-1, with TRBD2 identical over 7 bases. From germline, CDR1 is LGHDT and CDR2 YNNKEL (reference sequence). The length of the CDR3 is 16 residues. V dropped 0 bases and J dropped 8; count of bases not matched to a gene: 10. The CDR3 loop is CASSQDRGGSSDEQFF. The CDR3 DNA is TGTGCCAGCAGCCAAGATCGCGGCGGGAGTAGCGATGAGCAGTTCTTC.

The V call is TRBV7-8, the J call TRBJ2-7, with D tentatively TRBD1 or TRBD2 (5 bases each). Germline assignment: CDR1 SGHVS and CDR2 FQNEAQ. The V and J ends lost 1 base and 2 bases respectively, with 15 bases between them. The CDR3 sequence is 16 residues long. CDR3 amino acids: CASSLESGTGTYEQYF. In DNA form, the CDR3 reads TGTGCCAGCAGCTTAGAATCCGGGACGGGGACCTACGAGCAGTACTTC.

The DNA of the CDR3 is TGTGCCAGCAGCCAAGCAAGCGGGGGGGGAGGGGAGACCCAGTACTTC. Encoded protein: CASSQASGGGGETQYF. The V call is TRBV3-1 (or the pseudogene TRBV3-2), the J call TRBJ2-5, with TRBD2 matching 10 bases. The CDR3 has 16 amino acids. V dropped 1 base and J dropped 5; count of bases not matched to a gene: 7. Germline loops: CDR1 LGHDT, CDR2 YNNKEL (reference sequence).

The chain uses TRBV19 and TRBJ2-2, with D perhaps matching TRBD1 (5 bases). The germline CDR1 and CDR2 sequences are LNHDA and SQIVND (reference sequence). The germline V and J ends were trimmed by 6 bases and 1 base, with 9 bases remaining between them. This CDR3 is 14 amino acids long. The CDR3 protein is CASSHGQNTGELFF. The CDR3 DNA follows: TGTGCCAGTAGCCACGGACAGAACACCGGGGAGCTGTTTTTT.

The chain joins TRBV10-3 to TRBJ2-7, with D possibly being TRBD1 (6 bases). The V gene's germline CDR1 is ENHRY and CDR2 SYGVKD. The CDR3 has 13 amino acids. V lost 7 bases to trimming and J lost 3 bases, with 13 bases between them. The CDR3 DNA is TGTGCCATCAAATCTCGGGACAACTACGAGCAGTACTTC. It translates to CAIKSRDNYEQYF.

This clone has at least ten counts. The chain carries TRBV11-1 and TRBJ1-6; D possibly corresponds to TRBD1 (5 bases). Germline loops: CDR1 SGHAT, CDR2 FQDESV (reference sequence). The length of the CDR3 is 15 residues. With 2 bases removed from V and 7 bases from J, the gap between germline ends came to 12 bases. The CDR3 DNA follows: TGTGCCAGCAGCTTATCGCGGGGGATCAATTCACCCCTCCACTTT. Protein: CASSLSRGINSPLHF.

The genes are TRBV7-2 and TRBJ2-2; D possibly matches TRBD1 or TRBD2 (5 bases each). Germline loops: CDR1 SGHTA, CDR2 FQGNSA. V dropped 5 bases and J dropped 2 bases, with 12 bases sitting between them. The CDR3 totals 15 residues. In DNA, the CDR3 is TGTGCCAGCAGCCCGAGGGGACCCAACACCGGGGAGCTGTTTTTT. It yields the protein CASSPRGPNTGELFF.

The CDR3 region is CASSPRPTDTQYF. The CDR3, as DNA: TGCGCCAGCAGCCCACGACCCACAGATACGCAGTATTTT. The chain couples TRBV5-1 to TRBJ2-3; D not certain. This CDR3 region has 13 residues. V was clipped by 4 bases and J by 2 bases, with 8 bases between them. Germline V gene sequence: CDR1 SGHRS, CDR2 YFSETQ.

This chain uses TRBV19 with TRBJ1-5; maybe TRBD1 (5 bases). The CDR3 loop spans 15 amino acids. Germline CDR1 is LNHDA and CDR2 is SQIVND (reference sequence). V lost 5 bases and J lost 7, with 18 bases in between. The CDR3 DNA follows: TGTGCCAGTAGTTCCCAGGACATCTTCGACCAGCCCCAGCATTTT. This gives the protein CASSSQDIFDQPQHF.

In its sample, this clone was seen a few times. The gene calls are TRBV19 and TRBJ2-2, with TRBD2 matching 9 bases. The V segment lost 7 bases and the J segment 7 bases; nucleotides outside the gene matches: 7. Germline V lookup: CDR1 LNHDA, CDR2 SQIVND (reference sequence). There are 14 residues in the CDR3. CDR3 in DNA: TGTGCCAGTATCGCCGGGACTAGCCTCGGGGAGCTGTTTTTT. Translated, it gives CASIAGTSLGELFF.

The CDR3: CAISETAGASGANVLTF. Written as DNA, the CDR3 is TGTGCCATCAGTGAGACGGCGGGTGCCTCTGGGGCCAACGTCCTGACTTTC. The chain recombines TRBV10-3 with TRBJ2-6, with a possible D match to TRBD2 (5 bases). The CDR3 covers 17 residues. With 2 bases removed from V and 0 bases from J, the gap between germline ends came to 11 bases. Germline CDR1 reads ENHRY; CDR2 reads SYGVKD.

V gene TRBV30 combines with J gene TRBJ1-4; 10 bases align to TRBD1. Germline V CDR1 and CDR2: GTSNPN, SVGIG (reference sequence). This CDR3 has 15 residues. V trimming: 1 base; J trimming: 7 bases; junction bases outside the gene matches: 6. The CDR3 is CAWSEGQGDGEKLFF. CDR3 nucleotides: TGTGCCTGGAGTGAAGGACAGGGGGACGGTGAAAAACTGTTTTTT.

The V call is TRBV5-4, the J call TRBJ2-5, with D possibly TRBD2 on 7 matching bases. The CDR3 sequence is 14 residues long. V lost 2 bases and J 3 bases, leaving 11 bases between the germline ends. Germline CDR1 reads SGHNT; CDR2 reads YYREEE (reference sequence). As DNA, the CDR3 is TGTGCCAGCAGCTTAGGGGGGGGAAAAGAGACCCAGTACTTC. Translation gives CASSLGGGKETQYF.

The CDR3 sequence is CARTYREGLYEQYF. The CDR3 DNA follows: TGTGCCAGGACATACAGGGAGGGGCTCTACGAGCAGTACTTC. The chain combines TRBV2 with TRBJ2-7, with D possibly matching TRBD2 (7 bases). This CDR3 comprises 14 residues. V was clipped by 9 bases and J by 3 bases, with 18 bases between them. Germline V lookup: CDR1 SNHLY, CDR2 FYNNEI.

The chain uses TRBV4-2 and TRBJ2-7; tentative D call: TRBD2 (6 bases). Trimming left V 4 bases short and J 0 bases short, with 13 bases between. This CDR3 is 15 amino acids long. Per germline, CDR1 LGHNA and CDR2 YNFKEQ. The CDR3 coding sequence is TGTGCCAGCAGCCCCCAGTGGGGGGACTCCTACGAGCAGTACTTC. It yields the protein CASSPQWGDSYEQYF.

This clone was counted between two and nine times. CDR3 residues: CASSQGSGPLQAFF. The CDR3 DNA is TGTGCCAGCAGCCAAGGTTCTGGACCTTTGCAGGCTTTCTTT. The chain combines TRBV4-2 with TRBJ1-1; unclear D gene. The CDR3 covers 14 residues. The V gene's germline CDR1 is LGHNA and CDR2 YNFKEQ. Trimming left V 1 base short and J 11 bases short, with 17 bases between.

This chain joins TRBV6-2 or TRBV6-3 and TRBJ1-6; D is perhaps TRBD1 (6 bases). V was shortened by 4 bases and J by 10 bases, with 17 bases between the two germline ends. Germline lookup yields CDR1 MNHEY and CDR2 SVGEGT. The CDR3 runs 15 residues. Here the CDR3 DNA reads TGTGCCAGCAGTTTGGGGCAGGGGTATCGATCACCCCTCCACTTT. It yields the protein CASSLGQGYRSPLHF.